Below are 8 T cell receptor beta chains sequenced from a single sample in a study of cytomegalovirus exposure and HLA in healthy donors. PCR amplification relied on 60 Vbeta primers (plus 13 Jbeta primers). Produced via immunoSEQ multiplex PCR; TCRdb's table is partial and in-frame only. This sample carries about 94,000 clones, roughly three fifths of them seen once, and the ten largest clones take about 3.8%. The source material was PBMCs. The receptors here all came from a man aged 25 to 40 in good health and CMV-seronegative.

The chain is built from TRBV9 and TRBJ1-1; the D gene is possibly TRBD1 (5 bases). This CDR3 spans 14 amino acids. The V end was cut by 0 bases, the J end by 6 bases, with 12 bases between. Germline V gene lookup returns CDR1 SGDLS and CDR2 YYNGEE. CDR3 region: CASSVAGKGSEAFF. The CDR3 DNA reads TGTGCCAGCAGCGTAGCAGGGAAAGGGTCTGAAGCTTTCTTT.

CDR3 residues: CASREGGYGYTF. CDR3 DNA: TGTGCCAGCAGAGAAGGGGGCTATGGCTACACCTTC. This rearrangement joins TRBV28 to TRBJ1-2; possibly TRBD1 for D (6 bases). Trimming took 6 bases from V and 4 from J, leaving 9 bases between them. The CDR3 is 12 amino acids. Germline assignment: CDR1 MDHEN and CDR2 SYDVKM.

V and J are TRBV27 and TRBJ2-1; D ambiguous. The V and J ends lost 4 bases and 4 bases respectively, with 11 bases between them. Germline CDR1 MNHEY, CDR2 SMNVEV (reference sequence). The CDR3 sequence is 14 residues long. The CDR3: CASSYGGIYNEQFF. DNA of the CDR3: TGTGCCAGCAGTTATGGCGGAATATACAATGAGCAGTTCTTC.

The gene calls are TRBV11-3 and TRBJ2-1; a weak D match, TRBD2 (6 bases). The germline V gene encodes CDR1 SGHNT and CDR2 YENEEA. There are 13 residues in the CDR3. V was cut by 2 bases and J by 8 bases, with 10 bases left in between. The chain's CDR3 is CASSLFWGDEQFF. The DNA for the CDR3 is TGTGCCAGCAGCTTATTTTGGGGGGATGAGCAGTTCTTC.

This clone was picked up a small number of times. The V call is TRBV6-1, the J call TRBJ1-1, with D possibly being TRBD1 (6 bases). CDR1 and CDR2 (germline): MNHNS, SASEGT. This CDR3 contains 15 residues. The V end was cut by 1 base, the J end by 2 bases, with 11 bases between. CDR3 DNA: TGTGCCAGCAGTGAAGGGAGGGGGGGTAACACTGAAGCTTTCTTT. The encoded protein is CASSEGRGGNTEAFF.

With regard to this clone: The same CDR3 arises from other DNA sequences in this sample as well. The chain joins TRBV7-9 to TRBJ2-7, with a tentative D call TRBD2 (5 bases). The V and J ends lost 5 bases and 5 bases respectively, with 19 bases between them. CDR1 is SEHNR and CDR2 is FQNEAQ in the germline V gene (reference sequence). CDR3 length: 15 amino acids. Here the CDR3 reads CASSPAQGSGDEQYF. The DNA for the CDR3 is TGTGCCAGCAGCCCGGCGCAAGGGAGTGGGGACGAGCAGTACTTC.

V usage is TRBV2 and J usage is TRBJ1-4; unclear D gene. Germline V gene sequence: CDR1 SNHLY, CDR2 FYNNEI. V lost 3 bases and J 8 bases, leaving 4 bases between the germline ends. The length of the CDR3 is 11 residues. CDR3: CASSESEKLFF. CDR3 DNA: TGTGCCAGCAGTGAGAGCGAAAAACTGTTTTTT.

About this clone: The junction departs from the called germline gene at one end, perhaps through a read error. This rearrangement joins TRBV2 to TRBJ2-3; the match to TRBD2 covers 8 bases. Germline V gives CDR1 SNHLY, CDR2 FYNNEI. This CDR3 region has 15 residues. CDR3 coding DNA: TGTGCCAGCGGTGAACAGCGGGGGCCCACAGATACGCAGTATTTT. Translation gives CASGEQRGPTDTQYF.